This T cell receptor beta chain stems from a study of T-cell memory formation after mild COVID-19. On the study more broadly: Most TCR clusters belonged to a single donor. Study-wide results and limits: While clones contracting from day 15 to 85 were balanced between CD4 and CD8, later expanders leaned CD4+.

TCRalpha and TCRbeta libraries used 5'RACE with constant-segment primers and UMIs. TCRdb redid the calling of the 5' RACE reads with MiXCR, one entry per CDR3 protein. The sample holds 350,000 to 500,000 distinct CDR3 sequences; more than 20% are singletons and the top ten take roughly 13%. This clonotype came up a few times. Its target is unknown. The germline V gene has CDR1 SGHTA and CDR2 FQGNSA. V shed 2 bases and J shed 6 bases, with 20 bases lying between them. CDR3 length equals 17 residues. Sequenced sample: PBMCs or a T cell subset sorted from them (not recorded which). The V and J genes are TRBV7-2 and TRBJ2-1; either TRBD1 or TRBD2 may supply D (5 bases each). The receptor comes from an adult woman who had mild COVID-19 (a few samples of this study predate the infection). Cell type and time point are not known. Written as DNA, the CDR3 is TGTGCCAGCAGCTTATTGGGCCTGGGGGATAAGGGCAATGAGCAGTTCTTC. It yields the protein CASSLLGLGDKGNEQFF.